This T cell receptor (beta chain) was recovered during a study of Tregs in tolerant kidney transplant recipients. Study as a whole: Mixed chimerism was transient after nonmyeloablative marrow transplants from related graft donors. Overall study findings and caveats: The small number of patients limits these findings pending further validation. In tolerant patients, donor-specific Tregs outgrew total Tregs, suggesting antigen-driven expansion.

The V end was cut by 2 bases, the J end by 3 bases, with 13 bases between. The germline gives CDR1 SGHTS, CDR2 YDEGEE. The CDR3 is 15 residues long. Notes on this clone: The antigen is undetermined.

Profiling relied on immunoSEQ multiplex PCR, and the TCRdb table lists in-frame clones only, not all of them. The data show around 63,000 clones, approximately 85% seen once. The sample here was Tregs from blood, taken before the transplant. This receptor was obtained from a human donor who received a combined kidney and bone marrow transplant. The V and J genes are TRBV5-8 and TRBJ2-3; D gene unclear. This chain's CDR3 is CASSLRVGRTDTQYF. For the CDR3, the DNA is TGTGCCAGCAGCTTACGGGTCGGGCGGACAGATACGCAGTATTTT.